These 16 T cell receptor beta chains share one sample of origin, sequenced in a study of cytomegalovirus exposure and HLA in healthy donors. Clones were sequenced by immunoSEQ multiplex PCR, and TCRdb holds only the in-frame ones, with some missing. In the table there are 150,000 to 200,000 clones, approximately 84% of which are singletons. The specimen was PBMCs. The receptors derive from a man aged 18 to 29 in good health and CMV-seropositive.

Remarks on this clone: The sample contains more than one DNA sequence encoding this CDR3. V and J are TRBV9 and TRBJ2-3; D unclear. The CDR3 has 14 amino acids. The germline CDR1 and CDR2 sequences are SGDLS and YYNGEE. V lost 0 bases, J lost 3 bases, and 8 bases lay in between. CDR3 amino acids: CASSVGGTTDTQYF. CDR3 coding DNA: TGTGCCAGCAGCGTAGGCGGAACGACAGATACGCAGTATTTT. Together with reference TRBV9 and TRBJ2-3, the CDR3 gives the full variable domain: DSGVTQTPKHLITATGQRVTLRCSPRSGDLSVYWYQQSLDQGLQFLIQYYNGEERAKGNILERFSAQQFPDLHSELNLSSLELGDSALYFCASSVGGTTDTQYFGPGTRLTVL.

The rearrangement links TRBV18 to TRBJ1-1; D is uncertain. Trimming stripped 2 bases from V and 1 base from J, with 11 bases between. Germline CDR1 KGHSH, CDR2 LQKENI. The CDR3 contains 15 residues. The CDR3 spells CASSPFSSRNTEAFF. The CDR3 DNA is TGTGCCAGCTCACCATTCAGTTCCAGGAACACTGAAGCTTTCTTT.

The rearrangement joins TRBV6-1 to TRBJ2-7; a weak D match, TRBD1 (5 bases). With 2 bases removed from V and 5 bases from J, the gap between germline ends came to 13 bases. Germline values: CDR1 MNHNS, CDR2 SASEGT. The CDR3 sequence is 14 residues long. Written as DNA, the CDR3 is TGTGCCAGCAGTGAATCTGGGGCGGTCAACGAGCAGTACTTC. Its protein is CASSESGAVNEQYF.

The gene calls are TRBV2 and TRBJ2-1; maybe TRBD1 (5 bases). The CDR3 is made up of 13 amino acids. With 7 bases removed from V and 4 bases from J, the gap between germline ends came to 11 bases. The germline V gene has CDR1 SNHLY and CDR2 FYNNEI. Here the CDR3 reads CASTRDSYNEQFF. For the CDR3, the DNA is TGTGCCAGCACCCGAGACAGTTACAATGAGCAGTTCTTC.

J is TRBJ2-1 and V is TRBV25-1; the match to TRBD2 covers 10 bases. Germline CDR1 MGHDK, CDR2 SYGVNS. The V segment lost 3 bases and the J segment 4 bases; nucleotides outside the gene matches: 6. This CDR3 spans 16 amino acids. CDR3 sequence: CASSEVSGREYNEQFF. The CDR3 bases are TGTGCCAGCAGTGAGGTCAGCGGGAGGGAGTACAATGAGCAGTTCTTC. Combining the CDR3 with reference TRBV25-1 and TRBJ2-1 gives the whole variable domain EADIYQTPRYLVIGTGKKITLECSQTMGHDKMYWYQQDPGMELHLIHYSYGVNSTEKGDLSSESTVSRIRTEHFPLTLESARPSHTSQYLCASSEVSGREYNEQFFGPGTRLTVL.

The gene calls are TRBV5-1 and TRBJ2-7; D possibly corresponds to TRBD1 (6 bases). Trimming took 5 bases from V and 3 from J, leaving 15 bases between them. The germline V gene has CDR1 SGHRS and CDR2 YFSETQ. The CDR3 extends over 14 amino acids. The DNA of the CDR3 is TGCGCCAGCAGTGAGAGACAGGAACACTACGAGCAGTACTTC. The encoded protein is CASSERQEHYEQYF.

The chain couples TRBV27 to TRBJ2-7; TRBD1 is a possible D gene (6 bases). Germline assignment: CDR1 MNHEY and CDR2 SMNVEV (reference sequence). The V and J ends lost 9 bases and 0 bases respectively, with 15 bases between them. This CDR3 has 14 residues. CDR3 in amino acids: CASKGGITSYEQYF. Here the CDR3 DNA reads TGTGCCAGTAAAGGGGGAATAACCTCCTACGAGCAGTACTTC.

V gene TRBV28 combines with J gene TRBJ1-2; maybe TRBD1 (6 bases). Germline assignment: CDR1 MDHEN and CDR2 SYDVKM. V lost 7 bases and J 6 bases, leaving 15 bases between the germline ends. The CDR3 extends over 13 amino acids. CDR3 sequence (DNA): TGTGCCAGCAAACTCTCAGGGGTTAATGGCTACACCTTC. Translation gives CASKLSGVNGYTF.

V gene TRBV21-1 combines with J gene TRBJ2-3; the listed D gene, TRBD2, was not tested against the DNA. TRBV21-1 is designated a pseudogene. CDR3 length equals 16 residues. The CDR3 nucleotides read TGTGCCAGCAGCAAAGGGACTAGCGGGAGGAGGAATACGCAGTATTTT. It codes for CASSKGTSGRRNTQYF.

This clone was seen just once. V and J are TRBV4-2 and TRBJ2-3; TRBD1 matches 8 bases. Unmatched junction bases numbered 10, after V lost 1 base and J lost 7 bases. The CDR3 loop spans 16 amino acids. Germline V gene data show CDR1 as LGHNA and CDR2 as YNFKEQ. CDR3 nucleotides: TGTGCCAGCAGCCAAGTTCCGGGACAGGATACAAATACGCAGTATTTT. Its translation: CASSQVPGQDTNTQYF.

V and J are TRBV7-2 and TRBJ2-7; no definite D call. The germline V gene encodes CDR1 SGHTA and CDR2 FQGNSA. The CDR3 extends over 11 amino acids. The V end lost 6 bases, the J end lost 7 bases, and 10 bases lay between the germline ends. This CDR3 is CASRIDGEQYF. The CDR3 nucleotides are TGTGCCAGCAGGATTGACGGGGAGCAGTACTTC. Full variable domain (outside the CDR3, taken from reference TRBV7-2 and TRBJ2-7): GAGVSQSPSNKVTEKGKDVELRCDPISGHTALYWYRQSLGQGLEFLIYFQGNSAPDKSGLPSDRFSAERTGGSVSTLTIQRTQQEDSAVYLCASRIDGEQYFGPGTRLTVT.

The V and J genes are TRBV5-1 and TRBJ1-5; 10 bases line up with TRBD1. The CDR3 loop spans 14 amino acids. With V trimmed by 4 bases and J by 4 bases, 2 bases remained unmatched. Germline CDR1 reads SGHRS; CDR2 reads YFSETQ. The CDR3 nucleotides are TGCGCCAGCAGCCCGGGACAGGGGAATCAGCCCCAGCATTTT. It is translated as CASSPGQGNQPQHF.

This rearrangement joins TRBV2 to TRBJ1-1, with D unresolved. This CDR3 comprises 13 residues. V was shortened by 4 bases and J by 0 bases, with 6 bases between the two germline ends. From germline, CDR1 is SNHLY and CDR2 FYNNEI. This CDR3 reads CASSGELNTEAFF. CDR3 DNA: TGTGCCAGCAGTGGAGAACTGAACACTGAAGCTTTCTTT. Using reference TRBV2 and TRBJ1-1 for the parts outside the CDR3, the full variable domain is EPEVTQTPSHQVTQMGQEVILRCVPISNHLYFYWYRQILGQKVEFLVSFYNNEISEKSEIFDDQFSVERPDGSNFTLKIRSTKLEDSAMYFCASSGELNTEAFFGQGTRLTVV.

The chain recombines TRBV6-4 with TRBJ2-7; D possibly corresponds to TRBD2 (7 bases). Per the germline V gene, CDR1 is MRHNA and CDR2 is SNTAGT. This CDR3 has 15 amino acids. The V end lost 3 bases, the J end lost 0 bases, and 12 bases lay between the germline ends. This CDR3 reads CASSEGGGASYEQYF. The CDR3 DNA sequence: TGTGCCAGCAGTGAAGGCGGGGGCGCCTCCTACGAGCAGTACTTC.

This chain uses TRBV7-2 with TRBJ2-7, with D possibly TRBD2 on 5 matching bases. CDR3 length equals 12 residues. Germline CDR1 SGHTA, CDR2 FQGNSA. V was clipped by 4 bases and J by 7 bases, with 11 bases between them. The CDR3 DNA reads TGTGCCAGCAGCTGGCGTCCGGGGGAGCAGTACTTC. The encoded protein is CASSWRPGEQYF.

V and J are TRBV15 and TRBJ1-5; maybe TRBD1 (5 bases). V lost 1 base, J lost 3 bases, and 7 bases lay in between. This CDR3 has 14 amino acids. Germline V gene lookup returns CDR1 LNHNV and CDR2 YYDKDF (reference sequence). The CDR3 bases are TGTGCCACCAGCAGAGGGGGGGACAATCAGCCCCAGCATTTT. This sequence encodes CATSRGGDNQPQHF.